A selection of T cell receptor beta chains follows, all from one sample in a study of CD8 T cells in ankylosing spondylitis. TCRdb itself ran the 5' RACE reads through MiXCR, one entry per CDR3 protein. This sample has roughly 180,000 distinct CDR3 sequences; 9.8% occur once, and the top ten carry approximately 15%. The sample consisted of blood, either unsorted or a sorted T cell fraction (not recorded which). All receptors derive from a female donor with ankylosing spondylitis or in good health (not recorded which). Both conserved end residues are part of each CDR3. A D gene is named only where the DNA matches it firmly. The size of a clone is reported for some rows only, either as once, few or many, or as a class for expanded clones.

j_call: TRBJ2-1
d_call: TRBD2
clone_size: few
v_call: TRBV12-3/TRBV12-4
cdr3_nt: TGTGCCAGCAGGGGACTAGCGGGTTCTTTTGAGCAGTTCTTC
cdr3_aa: CASRGLAGSFEQFF

j_call: TRBJ2-7
d_call: TRBD1
clone_size: -
v_call: TRBV7-9
cdr3_nt: TGTGCCAGCAGCTTCGGAGCGGACAGGGATCACGAGCAGTACTTC
cdr3_aa: CASSFGADRDHEQYF

j_call: TRBJ2-1
d_call: TRBD2
clone_size: few
v_call: TRBV9
cdr3_nt: TGTGCCAGCAGCGTAGAGGGGACTAGCAATGAGCAGTTCTTC
cdr3_aa: CASSVEGTSNEQFF

j_call: TRBJ2-7
d_call: -
clone_size: -
v_call: TRBV6-2/TRBV6-3
cdr3_nt: TGTGCCAGCAGTTACCTCTACGAGCAGTACTTC
cdr3_aa: CASSYLYEQYF

j_call: TRBJ1-2
d_call: -
clone_size: many
v_call: TRBV28
cdr3_nt: TGTGCCAGCACCCCACGGGCTTTCTATGGCTACACCTTC
cdr3_aa: CASTPRAFYGYTF

j_call: TRBJ2-7
d_call: -
clone_size: few
v_call: TRBV11-2
cdr3_nt: TGTGCCAGCAGCGACCCCGGCGTATCCTACGAGCAGTACTTC
cdr3_aa: CASSDPGVSYEQYF

j_call: TRBJ1-1
d_call: -
clone_size: -
v_call: TRBV15
cdr3_nt: TGTGCCACCAGTCCAGACAGACCCACTGAAGCTTTCTTT
cdr3_aa: CATSPDRPTEAFF

j_call: TRBJ2-7
d_call: -
clone_size: few
v_call: TRBV4-2
cdr3_nt: TGTGCCAGCAGCCAAGAGGCGGGCGGGGCCTACGAGCAGTACTTC
cdr3_aa: CASSQEAGGAYEQYF

j_call: TRBJ2-3
d_call: -
clone_size: few
v_call: TRBV4-3
cdr3_nt: TGCGCCAGCAGCCAAGACACCCCGGCAGGGGTGAGCACAGATACGCAGTATTTT
cdr3_aa: CASSQDTPAGVSTDTQYF

j_call: TRBJ2-7
d_call: TRBD2
clone_size: -
v_call: TRBV30
cdr3_nt: TGTGCCTGGAGTGGAGGTGCGGGACTAGCGAAGTACGAGCAGTACTTC
cdr3_aa: CAWSGGAGLAKYEQYF

j_call: TRBJ2-7
d_call: TRBD1
clone_size: -
v_call: TRBV5-6
cdr3_nt: TGTGCCAGCAGCTTGGCCGGGAGCAGGGGGCTAAACTACGAGCAGTACTTC
cdr3_aa: CASSLAGSRGLNYEQYF

j_call: TRBJ2-5
d_call: TRBD1
clone_size: few
v_call: TRBV9
cdr3_nt: TGTGCCAGCAGCCCCGGGACAGCCCAAGAGACCCAGTACTTC
cdr3_aa: CASSPGTAQETQYF

j_call: TRBJ2-7
d_call: -
clone_size: many
v_call: TRBV27
cdr3_nt: TGTGCCAGCAGTTTTGGTAGCGGAGCGTTATACGAGCAGTACTTC
cdr3_aa: CASSFGSGALYEQYF

j_call: TRBJ1-4
d_call: -
clone_size: -
v_call: TRBV6-5
cdr3_nt: TGTGCCAGCAGTTACTCGGGAAAAGAAAAACTGTTTTTT
cdr3_aa: CASSYSGKEKLFF

j_call: TRBJ2-2
d_call: TRBD2
clone_size: -
v_call: TRBV20-1
cdr3_nt: TGCAGTGCTAGAGGGAAGGGACTAGCGGGAGAGGTCACCGGGGAGCTGTTTTTT
cdr3_aa: CSARGKGLAGEVTGELFF

j_call: TRBJ1-1
d_call: TRBD1
clone_size: many
v_call: TRBV12-3/TRBV12-4
cdr3_nt: TGTGCCAGCAGGCCTACAGGGGTGGAAGCTTTCTTT
cdr3_aa: CASRPTGVEAFF

j_call: TRBJ1-1
d_call: -
clone_size: many
v_call: TRBV12-3/TRBV12-4
cdr3_nt: TGTGCCAGCAGTTTAGCGCCCGAGAACACTGAAGCTTTCTTT
cdr3_aa: CASSLAPENTEAFF

j_call: TRBJ1-2
d_call: -
clone_size: -
v_call: TRBV19
cdr3_nt: TGTGCCACCACGTGGGAAGATGGCTACACCTTC
cdr3_aa: CATTWEDGYTF